Shown below are 22 T cell receptor beta chains from a single sample sequenced in a study of T cell clones after liver transplantation. Libraries were prepared by immunoSEQ multiplex PCR; TCRdb keeps only in-frame clonotypes and omits some of them. The sample includes about 24,000 clones, approximately 68% of them seen just once. The sample in question was CD4+ T cells from blood, obtained before liver transplant. These TCRs come from a human donor who received a liver transplant.

The V call is TRBV4-1, the J call TRBJ2-1; perhaps D is TRBD1 or TRBD2 (6 bases each). Germline CDR1 is MGHRA and CDR2 is YSYEKL. V lost 0 bases and J lost 12, with 15 bases in between. The CDR3 spans 14 residues. The CDR3 region has the DNA TGCGCCAGCAGCCAAGATGAGGGGGGCAGGGTGCAGTTCTTC. Amino acid sequence: CASSQDEGGRVQFF.

The rearrangement links TRBV6-5 to TRBJ1-3; D uncertain. Looked up from germline, CDR1 is MNHEY and CDR2 is SVGAGI. CDR3 size: 14 residues. The germline V and J ends were trimmed by 10 bases and 0 bases, with 13 bases remaining between them. The CDR3 sequence: CATARGFSGNTIYF. As DNA, the CDR3 is TGTGCCACCGCAAGAGGGTTCTCTGGAAACACCATATATTTT.

The chain carries TRBV7-6 and TRBJ2-1; no definite D call. This CDR3 comprises 12 residues. Trimming left V 2 bases short and J 2 bases short, with 1 base between. In germline, CDR1 is SGHVS, CDR2 FNYEAQ. The CDR3 nucleotides read TGTGCCAGCAGCTTAACCTACAATGAGCAGTTCTTC. This translates into CASSLTYNEQFF.

The chain joins TRBV20-1 to TRBJ2-7; a possible D gene is TRBD1 (5 bases). Looked up from germline, CDR1 is DFQATT and CDR2 is SNEGSKA (reference sequence). The V end was cut by 5 bases, the J end by 5 bases, with 10 bases between. The CDR3 runs to 11 residues. This CDR3 is CSAAQVNEQYV. Here the CDR3 DNA reads TGCAGTGCTGCACAGGTGAACGAGCAGTACGTC.

The J gene is TRBJ1-6, the V gene TRBV5-6, with D tentatively TRBD1 (6 bases). V gave up 6 bases and J gave up 9 bases, with 13 bases separating them. CDR1 and CDR2 from the germline V gene are SGHDT and YYEEEE. The CDR3 runs 13 residues. The CDR3 DNA sequence: TGTGCCAGCACCAGGGGATGGGGTTCACCCCTCCACTTT. This gives the protein CASTRGWGSPLHF.

The rearrangement joins TRBV14 to TRBJ2-1, with 8 bases aligning to TRBD1. The CDR3 is made up of 14 amino acids. The germline CDR1 and CDR2 sequences are SGHDN and FVKESK. The V and J ends lost 1 base and 7 bases, in that order; junction bases with no gene match: 3. The CDR3: CASSQGRQGNEQFF. In DNA, the CDR3 is TGTGCCAGCAGCCAAGGCAGACAGGGGAATGAGCAGTTCTTC.

CDR3 coding DNA: TGCGCCAGCAGCTTGGGGGCCAACCAGTACACAGATACGCAGTATTTT. Its protein is CASSLGANQYTDTQYF. This chain links TRBV5-1 with TRBJ2-3; no reliable D call. V lost 0 bases to trimming and J lost 2 bases, with 13 bases between them. The CDR3 is 16 amino acids. Germline CDR1 SGHRS, CDR2 YFSETQ.

This clone was counted between two and nine times. CDR3 protein: CASSVRGDAEAFF. The CDR3 DNA follows: TGCGCCAGCAGTGTTAGGGGTGATGCTGAAGCTTTCTTT. The V and J genes are TRBV10-2 and TRBJ1-1; tentative D call: TRBD1 (5 bases). Germline V CDR1 and CDR2: WSHSY, SAAADI. The CDR3 has 13 residues. Trimming stripped 4 bases from V and 6 bases from J, with 12 bases between.

This sequence joins TRBV11-2 and TRBJ2-2, with 10 bases matching TRBD2. From germline, CDR1 is SGHAT and CDR2 FQNNGV. This CDR3 spans 16 amino acids. After removal of 5 bases from V and 1 base from J, the junction contained 4 bases not matched to a gene. The CDR3 DNA reads TGTGCCAGCAGCCGATTAGCGGGAGGGAACACCGGGGAGCTGTTTTTT. It specifies CASSRLAGGNTGELFF.

For the CDR3, the DNA is TGCGCCAGCAGCTCAACTACAACTAATGAAAAACTGTTTTTT. Its translation is CASSSTTTNEKLFF. The V and J genes are TRBV5-1 and TRBJ1-4; D unclear. Trimming took 3 bases from V and 0 from J, leaving 6 bases between them. The germline CDR1 and CDR2 sequences are SGHRS and YFSETQ. The CDR3 runs to 14 residues.

The chain is built from TRBV29-1 and TRBJ1-5, with 7 bases that match TRBD1. The ends lost 0 bases at V and 4 bases at J; junction bases unmatched: 3. Per germline, CDR1 SQVTM and CDR2 ANQGSEA. The CDR3 runs 14 residues. CDR3 DNA sequence: TGCAGCGTTGAAGATCTACAGGGGAATCAGCCCCAGCATTTT. Its protein is CSVEDLQGNQPQHF.

A few counts support this clone. V gene TRBV7-2 combines with J gene TRBJ2-2; D possibly corresponds to TRBD1 (6 bases). The CDR3 length is 15 residues. Per the germline V gene, CDR1 is SGHTA and CDR2 is FQGNSA. The ends were cut back, 6 bases at V and 5 bases at J, with 16 bases in the middle. CDR3 DNA: TGTGCCAGCAGACGAACAGGGAGCACTACCGGGGAGCTGTTTTTT. Protein sequence: CASRRTGSTTGELFF.

This clone came up a few times. CDR3 residues: CASSFTGQGNTQYF. The CDR3, as DNA: TGCGCCAGCAGCTTTACGGGACAGGGAAATACGCAGTATTTT. The V call is TRBV5-1, the J call TRBJ2-3; TRBD1 matches at 9 bases. There are 14 residues in the CDR3. With 2 bases clipped from V and 7 bases from J, the junction kept 5 bases outside the gene matches. CDR1 and CDR2 (germline): SGHRS, YFSETQ.

This rearrangement joins TRBV27 to TRBJ1-4; maybe TRBD1 (6 bases). This CDR3 is 13 amino acids long. CDR1 MNHEY and CDR2 SMNVEV come from the germline V gene (reference sequence). The V end was cut by 6 bases, the J end by 10 bases, with 15 bases between. DNA of the CDR3: TGTGCCAGCAGGGCGACAGGTATCGGAAAACTGTTTTTT. Translation: CASRATGIGKLFF.

The chain links TRBV9 to TRBJ2-5; D possibly corresponds to TRBD1 (6 bases). From germline, CDR1 is SGDLS and CDR2 YYNGEE. Trimming shortened V by 3 bases and J by 0 bases, and 12 bases separated the two germline ends. The CDR3 consists of 15 residues. The CDR3 spells CASSAQTGNQETQYF. As DNA, the CDR3 is TGTGCCAGCAGCGCACAAACAGGGAACCAAGAGACCCAGTACTTC.

This chain links TRBV18 with TRBJ2-1; D remains unclear. CDR3 length equals 15 residues. Germline lookup yields CDR1 KGHSH and CDR2 LQKENI. V was clipped by 1 base and J by 0 bases, with 7 bases between them. CDR3 sequence: CASSPRQSSYNEQFF. CDR3 bases: TGTGCCAGCTCACCACGCCAGAGCTCCTACAATGAGCAGTTCTTC.

The rearrangement uses TRBV4-2 and TRBJ1-3; 8 bases agree with TRBD1. V gave up 1 base and J gave up 2 bases; unmatched junction bases: 13. Germline V gene data show CDR1 as LGHNA and CDR2 as YNFKEQ. The CDR3 spans 19 residues. The CDR3: CASSQGAGTGLEPGNTIYF. The CDR3 DNA follows: TGTGCCAGCAGCCAAGGGGCCGGGACAGGTTTGGAACCTGGAAACACCATATATTTT.

The V call is TRBV28, the J call TRBJ2-7; D might be TRBD1 or TRBD2, each matching 6 bases. The V gene lost 1 base and the J gene lost 1 base, with 23 bases spanning the gap. The CDR3 is 19 residues long. Per the germline V gene, CDR1 is MDHEN and CDR2 is SYDVKM. The CDR3 DNA follows: TGTGCCAGCAGTTTATTATCATGGGGGGCGCACCCACGATCCTACGAGCAGTACTTC. Its translation is CASSLLSWGAHPRSYEQYF.

This clone came up once. CDR3 sequence: CASSSRDHTDTQYF. The CDR3 DNA is TGTGCCAGCAGCTCGCGGGACCACACAGATACGCAGTATTTT. The V call is TRBV7-9, the J call TRBJ2-3; tentative D call: TRBD2 (6 bases). The germline V gene encodes CDR1 SEHNR and CDR2 FQNEAQ (reference sequence). Trimming took off 4 bases at V and 2 bases at J, with 10 bases between the two ends. The CDR3 runs to 14 residues. The entire variable domain, with the rest obtained from reference TRBV7-9 and TRBJ2-3, is as follows: DTGVSQNPRHKITKRGQNVTFRCDPISEHNRLYWYRQTLGQGPEFLTYFQNEAQLEKSRLLSDRFSAERPKGSFSTLEIQRTEQGDSAMYLCASSSRDHTDTQYFGPGTRLTVL.

The rearrangement links TRBV28 to TRBJ2-7; unclear D gene. The CDR3 loop spans 13 amino acids. Germline V gene sequence: CDR1 MDHEN, CDR2 SYDVKM. The V gene lost 2 bases and the J gene lost 2 bases, with 7 bases spanning the gap. In DNA form, the CDR3 reads TGTGCCAGCAGTTTACGGAGCCCCTACGAGCAGTACTTC. Residues: CASSLRSPYEQYF. Full variable domain (outside the CDR3, taken from reference TRBV28 and TRBJ2-7): DVKVTQSSRYLVKRTGEKVFLECVQDMDHENMFWYRQDPGLGLRLIYFSYDVKMKEKGDIPEGYSVSREKKERFSLILESASTNQTSMYLCASSLRSPYEQYFGPGTRLTVT.

The gene calls are TRBV27 and TRBJ2-3, with D possibly being TRBD2 (5 bases). Germline V gene lookup returns CDR1 MNHEY and CDR2 SMNVEV (reference sequence). The V end lost 4 bases, the J end lost 0 bases, and 14 bases lay between the germline ends. This CDR3 comprises 16 residues. CDR3: CASSSPGLPSTDTQYF. As DNA, the CDR3 is TGTGCCAGCAGTTCCCCCGGACTGCCTAGCACAGATACGCAGTATTTT.

The chain links TRBV14 to TRBJ1-1; 7 bases align to TRBD1. This CDR3 region has 14 residues. V shed 4 bases and J 11 bases; nucleotides not matched to a gene: 13. Germline V gene data show CDR1 as SGHDN and CDR2 as FVKESK. The CDR3 nucleotides read TGTGCCAGCAGCCCGACTAGGAGGGGGCTGGGCGCTTTCTTT. Its protein is CASSPTRRGLGAFF. The whole variable domain, remainder taken from reference TRBV14 and TRBJ1-1, is EAGVTQFPSHSVIEKGQTVTLRCDPISGHDNLYWYRRVMGKEIKFLLHFVKESKQDESGMPNNRFLAERTGGTYSTLKVQPAELEDSGVYFCASSPTRRGLGAFFGQGTRLTVV.